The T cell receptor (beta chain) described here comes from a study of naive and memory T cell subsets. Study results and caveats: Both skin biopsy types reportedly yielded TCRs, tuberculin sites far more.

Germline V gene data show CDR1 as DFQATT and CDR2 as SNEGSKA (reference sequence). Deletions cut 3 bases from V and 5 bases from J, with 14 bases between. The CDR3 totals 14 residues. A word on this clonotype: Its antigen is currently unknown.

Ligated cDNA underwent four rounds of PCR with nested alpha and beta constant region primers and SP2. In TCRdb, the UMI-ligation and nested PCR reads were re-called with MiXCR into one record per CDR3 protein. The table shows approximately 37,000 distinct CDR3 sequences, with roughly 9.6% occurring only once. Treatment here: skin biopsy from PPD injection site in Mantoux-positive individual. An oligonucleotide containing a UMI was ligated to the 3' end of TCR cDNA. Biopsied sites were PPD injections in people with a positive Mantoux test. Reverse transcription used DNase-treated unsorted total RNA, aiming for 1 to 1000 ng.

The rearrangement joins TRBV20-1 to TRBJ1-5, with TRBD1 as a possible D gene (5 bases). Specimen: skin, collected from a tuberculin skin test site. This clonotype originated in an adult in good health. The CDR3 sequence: CSASRGGGDQPQHF. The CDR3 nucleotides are TGCAGTGCTAGTCGCGGGGGGGGGGATCAGCCCCAGCATTTT.